The rows below give T cell receptor beta chains drawn from one sample of a study of cytomegalovirus exposure and HLA in healthy donors. Libraries were prepared by immunoSEQ multiplex PCR; TCRdb keeps only in-frame clonotypes and omits some of them. The data show a few hundred thousand clones, 80% to 90% seen once. Sequences were obtained from PBMCs. Source of these receptors: a young man in good health and CMV-seronegative. Each CDR3 is given with its conserved first and last residue. Each record gives: clone size, V gene, D gene, J gene, CDR3 protein, CDR3 DNA. The D gene is left open where the match is weak. Some rows have no size entry. The others give once, few or many, or a class for an expanded clone.

few	TRBV5-1	NA	TRBJ1-2	CASSFEGVGYGYTF	TGCGCCAGCAGCTTCGAGGGTGTGGGCTATGGCTACACCTTC
NA	TRBV6-5	NA	TRBJ2-5	CASSYTKQGSGTQYF	TGTGCCAGCAGTTACACGAAACAGGGTTCGGGGACCCAGTACTTC
NA	TRBV5-1	TRBD1	TRBJ2-2	CASSSIAGTGSGELFF	TGCGCCAGCAGTTCAATCGCCGGGACAGGGTCCGGGGAGCTGTTTTTT
NA	TRBV7-2	NA	TRBJ2-3	CASSLGLRGYTDTQYF	TGTGCCAGCAGCTTAGGATTACGCGGGTACACAGATACGCAGTATTTT
NA	TRBV7-3	NA	TRBJ1-2	CASSSSDGGGYTF	TGTGCCAGCAGCTCATCCGACGGAGGCGGCTACACCTTC
NA	TRBV2	TRBD1	TRBJ1-2	CASETGISYTF	TGTGCCAGCGAGACAGGGATCAGCTACACCTTC
NA	TRBV5-1	TRBD2	TRBJ2-7	CASSLVGQFSGTSGGNEQYF	TGCGCCAGCAGCTTGGTTGGACAGTTTTCCGGGACTAGCGGGGGCAACGAGCAGTACTTC
NA	TRBV11-2	TRBD1	TRBJ1-6	CASSRTGTYNSPLHF	TGTGCCAGCAGCAGGACAGGGACCTATAATTCACCCCTCCACTTT
NA	TRBV7-9	NA	TRBJ1-1	CASSSQGNTEAFF	TGTGCCAGCAGCTCGCAGGGGAACACTGAAGCTTTCTTT
few	TRBV5-4	NA	TRBJ1-1	CASSPDPGHINTEAFF	TGTGCCAGCAGCCCCGACCCGGGACATATAAACACTGAAGCTTTCTTT
few	TRBV6-5	TRBD1	TRBJ1-2	CASRTGGEGGYTF	TGTGCCAGCAGAACAGGGGGCGAAGGCGGCTACACCTTC
NA	TRBV6-1	TRBD1	TRBJ2-7	CASSDSGVTGDF	TGTGCCAGCAGTGACTCAGGGGTAACAGGGGACTTC
NA	TRBV18	NA	TRBJ1-5	CASSPPWAANQPQHF	TGTGCCAGCTCACCACCGTGGGCAGCAAATCAGCCCCAGCATTTT
few	TRBV10-2	TRBD2	TRBJ2-7	CASRMSGGRNEQYF	TGCGCCAGCAGGATGAGCGGGGGGCGGAACGAGCAGTACTTC
NA	TRBV21-1	NA	TRBJ2-5	CASSLLLLRGGGETQYF	TGTGCCAGCAGCCTACTCCTCCTGCGGGGGGGCGGGGAGACCCAGTACTTC
NA	TRBV28	NA	TRBJ1-6	CASSFGSDPGSPLHF	TGTGCCAGCAGTTTCGGTTCGGATCCAGGGTCACCCCTCCACTTT
NA	TRBV5-1	NA	TRBJ2-5	CASSPGQPQETQYF	TGCGCCAGCAGCCCAGGACAGCCACAAGAGACCCAGTACTTC
NA	TRBV5-1	NA	TRBJ2-2	CASSLQGRTGELFF	TGCGCCAGCAGCTTACAGGGTAGGACCGGGGAGCTGTTTTTT
NA	TRBV10-3	NA	TRBJ2-2	CAISEHSAGELFF	TGTGCCATCAGTGAGCATTCAGCCGGGGAGCTGTTTTTT